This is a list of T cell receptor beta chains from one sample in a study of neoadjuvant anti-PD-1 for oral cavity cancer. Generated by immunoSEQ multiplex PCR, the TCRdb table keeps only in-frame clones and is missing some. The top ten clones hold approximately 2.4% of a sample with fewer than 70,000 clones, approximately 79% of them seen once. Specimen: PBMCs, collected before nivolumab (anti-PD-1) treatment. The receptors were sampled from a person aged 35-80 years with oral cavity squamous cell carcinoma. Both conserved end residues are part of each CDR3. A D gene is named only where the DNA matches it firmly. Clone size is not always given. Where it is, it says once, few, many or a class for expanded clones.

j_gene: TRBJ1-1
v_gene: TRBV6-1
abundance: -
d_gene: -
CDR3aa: CASSEQANTEAFF
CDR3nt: TGTGCCAGCAGCGAACAGGCTAACACTGAAGCTTTCTTT

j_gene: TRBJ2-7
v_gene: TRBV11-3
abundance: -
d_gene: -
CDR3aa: CASSLAYEQYF
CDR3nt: TGTGCCAGCAGCCTCGCCTACGAGCAGTACTTC

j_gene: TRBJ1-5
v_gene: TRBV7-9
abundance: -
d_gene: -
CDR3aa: CASTQGGEFSPQHF
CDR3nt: TGTGCCAGCACCCAAGGGGGTGAGTTCTCGCCCCAGCATTTT

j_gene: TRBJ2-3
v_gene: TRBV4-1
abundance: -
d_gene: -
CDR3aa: CASSRGGTADTQYF
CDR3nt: TGCGCCAGCAGCCGGGGGGGCACGGCAGATACGCAGTATTTT

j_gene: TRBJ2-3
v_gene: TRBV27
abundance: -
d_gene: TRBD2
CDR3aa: CASSRGGPTDTQYF
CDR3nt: TGTGCCAGCAGTCGGGGAGGGCCGACAGATACGCAGTATTTT

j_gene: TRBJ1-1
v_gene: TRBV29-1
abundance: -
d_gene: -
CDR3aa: CSVDDSNTEAFF
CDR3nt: TGCAGCGTGGATGATTCGAACACTGAAGCTTTCTTT

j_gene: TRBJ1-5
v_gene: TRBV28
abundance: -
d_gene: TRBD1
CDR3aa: CASSRQGGSQPQHF
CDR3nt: TGTGCCAGCAGTCGACAGGGGGGGAGCCAGCCCCAGCATTTT

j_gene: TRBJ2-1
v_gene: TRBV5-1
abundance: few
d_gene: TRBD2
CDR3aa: CASSLTSGGMYNEQFF
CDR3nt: TGCGCCAGCAGCCTCACTAGCGGGGGTATGTACAATGAGCAGTTCTTC

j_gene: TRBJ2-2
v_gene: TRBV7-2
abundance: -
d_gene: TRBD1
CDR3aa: CASSLGRGQYTGELFF
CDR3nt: TGTGCCAGCAGCTTAGGCCGGGGACAGTACACCGGGGAGCTGTTTTTT

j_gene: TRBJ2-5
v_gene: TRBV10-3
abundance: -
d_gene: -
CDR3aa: CAISWTAQETQYF
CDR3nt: TGTGCCATCAGTTGGACAGCTCAAGAGACCCAGTACTTC

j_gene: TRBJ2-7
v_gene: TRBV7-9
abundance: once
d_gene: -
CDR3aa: CASSLFSDYEQYF
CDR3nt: TGTGCCAGCAGCTTATTCAGCGATTACGAGCAGTACTTC

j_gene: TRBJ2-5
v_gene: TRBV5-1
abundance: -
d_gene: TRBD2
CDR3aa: CASSAGELGETQYF
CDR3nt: TGCGCCAGCAGCGCGGGGGAGCTGGGAGAGACCCAGTACTTC

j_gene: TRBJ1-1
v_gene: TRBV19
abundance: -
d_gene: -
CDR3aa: CASKKKVNSLQNTEAFF
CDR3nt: TGTGCCAGTAAGAAGAAGGTTAACTCCCTTCAGAACACTGAAGCTTTCTTT

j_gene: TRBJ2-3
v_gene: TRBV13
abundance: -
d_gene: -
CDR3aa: CASSLVGTVTRVRGDTQYF
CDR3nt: TGTGCCAGCAGCTTAGTTGGGACAGTGACTAGAGTAAGAGGAGATACGCAGTATTTT

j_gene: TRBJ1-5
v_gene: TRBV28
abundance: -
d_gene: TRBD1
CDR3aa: CASRRLGQGNQPQHF
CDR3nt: TGTGCCAGCAGGAGACTGGGACAGGGAAATCAGCCCCAGCATTTT

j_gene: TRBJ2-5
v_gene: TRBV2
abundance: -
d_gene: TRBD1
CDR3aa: CASRRQGNVGSETQYF
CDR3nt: TGTGCCAGCAGACGACAGGGAAACGTTGGGTCGGAGACCCAGTACTTC

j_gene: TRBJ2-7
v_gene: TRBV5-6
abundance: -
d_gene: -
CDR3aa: CASSRGLPSIYEQYF
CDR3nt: TGTGCCAGCAGCCGTGGACTGCCCTCCATATACGAGCAGTACTTC

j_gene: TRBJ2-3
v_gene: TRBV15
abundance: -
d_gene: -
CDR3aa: CATSIRGFTDTQYF
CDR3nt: TGTGCCACCAGCATACGGGGGTTCACAGATACGCAGTATTTT

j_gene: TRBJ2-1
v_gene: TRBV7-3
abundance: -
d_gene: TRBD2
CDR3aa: CASSLSGTSNEQFF
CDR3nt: TGTGCCAGCAGCTTATCCGGGACTAGCAATGAGCAGTTCTTC

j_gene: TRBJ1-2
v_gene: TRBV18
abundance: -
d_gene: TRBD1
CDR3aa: CASSPTGDRASGYTF
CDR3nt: TGTGCCAGCTCACCTACCGGGGACAGGGCAAGCGGCTACACCTTC

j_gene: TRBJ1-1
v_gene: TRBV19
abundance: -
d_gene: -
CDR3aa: CASSAGQGLWDTEAFF
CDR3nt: TGTGCCAGTAGTGCCGGGCAGGGACTCTGGGACACTGAAGCTTTCTTT

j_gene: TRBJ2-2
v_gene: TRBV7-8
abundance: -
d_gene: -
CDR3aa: CASSLRQQLNTGELFF
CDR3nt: TGTGCCAGCAGCTTAAGACAACAGCTTAACACCGGGGAGCTGTTTTTT

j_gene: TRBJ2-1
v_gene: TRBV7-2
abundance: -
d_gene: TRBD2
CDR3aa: CASSPLDSGEQFF
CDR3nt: TGTGCCAGCAGCCCTCTAGATAGCGGGGAACAGTTCTTC

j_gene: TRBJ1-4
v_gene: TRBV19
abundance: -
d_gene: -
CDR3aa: CASSVRSVTNEKLFF
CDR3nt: TGTGCCAGTTCCGTACGATCAGTAACTAATGAAAAACTGTTTTTT

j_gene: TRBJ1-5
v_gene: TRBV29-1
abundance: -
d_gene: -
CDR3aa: CSVAYGLGGNQPQHF
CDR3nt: TGCAGCGTCGCTTACGGACTGGGGGGCAATCAGCCCCAGCATTTT

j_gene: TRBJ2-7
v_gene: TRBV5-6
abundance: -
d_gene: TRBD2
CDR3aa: CASSVGREAYEQYF
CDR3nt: TGTGCCAGCAGCGTCGGGAGGGAAGCCTACGAGCAGTACTTC

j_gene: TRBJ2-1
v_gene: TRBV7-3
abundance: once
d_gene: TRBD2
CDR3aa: CASTPGTSGRGEQFF
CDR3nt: TGTGCCAGCACCCCTGGGACTAGCGGGAGAGGAGAGCAGTTCTTC

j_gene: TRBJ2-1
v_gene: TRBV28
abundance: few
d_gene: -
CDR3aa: CAARRRHPYNEQFF
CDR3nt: TGTGCCGCAAGGAGGAGACATCCTTACAATGAGCAGTTCTTC

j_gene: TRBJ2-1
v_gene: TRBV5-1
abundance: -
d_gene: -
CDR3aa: CASTQAGGYNEQFF
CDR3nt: TGCGCCAGCACCCAGGCCGGGGGATACAATGAGCAGTTCTTC

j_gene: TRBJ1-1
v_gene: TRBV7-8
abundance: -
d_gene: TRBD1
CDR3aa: CASSSGTGNNMIEAFF
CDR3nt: TGTGCCAGCAGCTCTGGGACAGGGAACAACATGATTGAAGCTTTCTTT

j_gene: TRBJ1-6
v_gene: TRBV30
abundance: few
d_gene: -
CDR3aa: CAWSEGGSSPLHF
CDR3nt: TGTGCCTGGAGTGAGGGGGGCAGTTCACCCCTCCACTTT

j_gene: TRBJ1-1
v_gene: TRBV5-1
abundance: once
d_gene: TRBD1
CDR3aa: CASSLVAAGGNTEAFF
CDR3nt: TGCGCCAGCAGCTTGGTTGCGGCAGGGGGGAACACTGAAGCTTTCTTT

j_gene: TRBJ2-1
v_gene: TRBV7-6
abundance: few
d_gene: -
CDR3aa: CASSLRPSLDNEQFF
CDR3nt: TGTGCCAGCAGCTTAAGGCCCTCCTTGGACAATGAGCAGTTCTTC

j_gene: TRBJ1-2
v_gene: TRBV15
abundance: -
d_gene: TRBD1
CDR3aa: CATSRDRSPPGGTGPYGYTF
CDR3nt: TGTGCCACCAGCAGAGATCGTTCCCCTCCGGGGGGGACAGGGCCCTATGGCTACACCTTC

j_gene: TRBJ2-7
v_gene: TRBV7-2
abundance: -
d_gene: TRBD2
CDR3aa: CASRGPGLAGGPHLYEQYF
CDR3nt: TGTGCCAGCAGGGGACCGGGACTAGCGGGGGGCCCACACCTTTACGAGCAGTACTTC

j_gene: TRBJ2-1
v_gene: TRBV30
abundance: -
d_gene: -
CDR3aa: CAWSVRGNEQFF
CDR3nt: TGTGCCTGGAGTGTTCGGGGGAATGAGCAGTTCTTC

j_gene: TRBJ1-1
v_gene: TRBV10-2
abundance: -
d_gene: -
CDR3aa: CASRSVGMNTEAFF
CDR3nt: TGCGCCAGCAGGTCAGTAGGGATGAACACTGAAGCTTTCTTT